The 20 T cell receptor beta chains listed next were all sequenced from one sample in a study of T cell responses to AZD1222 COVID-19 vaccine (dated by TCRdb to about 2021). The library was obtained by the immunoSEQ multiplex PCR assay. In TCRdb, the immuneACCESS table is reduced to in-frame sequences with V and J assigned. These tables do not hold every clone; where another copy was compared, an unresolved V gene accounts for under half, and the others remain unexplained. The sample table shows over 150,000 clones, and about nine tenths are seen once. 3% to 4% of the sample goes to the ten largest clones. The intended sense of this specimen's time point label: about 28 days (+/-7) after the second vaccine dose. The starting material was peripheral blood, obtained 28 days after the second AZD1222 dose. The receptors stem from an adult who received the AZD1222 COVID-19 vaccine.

CDR3 loop: CASSYRDGTGNTIYF. The CDR3 coding sequence is TGTGCCAGCAGTTACAGGGACGGAACTGGAAACACCATATATTTT. V is TRBV6-5 and J is TRBJ1-3, with TRBD1 as a possible D gene (5 bases). Germline V gene lookup returns CDR1 MNHEY and CDR2 SVGAGI. This CDR3 has 15 residues. Trimming removed 2 bases at V and 2 bases at J, with 10 bases between.

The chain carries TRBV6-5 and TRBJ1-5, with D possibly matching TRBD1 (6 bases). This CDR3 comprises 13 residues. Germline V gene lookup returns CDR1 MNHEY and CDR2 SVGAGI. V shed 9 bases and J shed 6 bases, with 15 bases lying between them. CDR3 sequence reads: CAREYQGTQPQHF. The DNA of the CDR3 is TGTGCCAGAGAATATCAGGGGACTCAGCCCCAGCATTTT.

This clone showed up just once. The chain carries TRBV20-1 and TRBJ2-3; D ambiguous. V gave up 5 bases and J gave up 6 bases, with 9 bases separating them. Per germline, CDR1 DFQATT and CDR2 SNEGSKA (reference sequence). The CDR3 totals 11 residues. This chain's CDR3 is CSAYGVDTQYF. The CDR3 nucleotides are TGCAGTGCTTATGGGGTGGATACGCAGTATTTT.

The CDR3 is CASSWSPGQGRFSYEQYF. The DNA of the CDR3 is TGTGCCAGCAGCTGGAGTCCGGGACAGGGACGTTTTAGCTACGAGCAGTACTTC. The chain is built from TRBV11-2 and TRBJ2-7; 9 bases match TRBD1. CDR3 length equals 18 residues. Germline trimming cut 4 bases from V and 3 bases from J; bases unmatched to any gene: 16. Germline V gene lookup returns CDR1 SGHAT and CDR2 FQNNGV. Supplemented by reference TRBV11-2 and TRBJ2-7, the full variable domain reads EAGVAQSPRYKIIEKRQSVAFWCNPISGHATLYWYQQILGQGPKLLIQFQNNGVVDDSQLPKDRFSAERLKGVDSTLKIQPAKLEDSAVYLCASSWSPGQGRFSYEQYFGPGTRLTVT.

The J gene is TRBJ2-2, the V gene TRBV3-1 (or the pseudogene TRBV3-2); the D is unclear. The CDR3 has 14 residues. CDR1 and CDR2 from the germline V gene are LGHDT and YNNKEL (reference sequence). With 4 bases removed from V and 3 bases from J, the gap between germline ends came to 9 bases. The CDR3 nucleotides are TGTGCCAGCAGCCCCTATAGGGACACCGGGGAGCTGTTTTTT. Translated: CASSPYRDTGELFF.

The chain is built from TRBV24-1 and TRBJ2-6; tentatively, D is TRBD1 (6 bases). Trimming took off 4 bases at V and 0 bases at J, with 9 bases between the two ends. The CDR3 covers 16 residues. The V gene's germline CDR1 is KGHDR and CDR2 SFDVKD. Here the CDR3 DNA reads TGTGCCACCAGTGACCCCAGGGGCTCTGGGGCCAACGTCCTGACTTTC. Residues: CATSDPRGSGANVLTF.

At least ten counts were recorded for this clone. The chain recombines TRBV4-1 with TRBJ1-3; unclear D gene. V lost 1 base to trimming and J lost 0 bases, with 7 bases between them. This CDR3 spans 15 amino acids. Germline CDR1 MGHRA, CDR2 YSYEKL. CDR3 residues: CASSQVLGSGNTIYF. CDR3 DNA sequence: TGCGCCAGCAGCCAAGTTCTTGGCTCTGGAAACACCATATATTTT.

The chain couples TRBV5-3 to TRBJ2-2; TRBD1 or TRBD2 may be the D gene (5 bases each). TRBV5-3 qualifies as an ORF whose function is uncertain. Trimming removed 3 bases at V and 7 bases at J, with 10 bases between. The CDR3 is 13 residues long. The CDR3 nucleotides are TGTGCCAGAAGCTGGGGGTGGGTCGGGGAGCTGTTTTTT. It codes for CARSWGWVGELFF.

CDR3 region: CASSLDSALAKNIQYF. The DNA for the CDR3 is TGTGCCAGCAGCTTAGACTCAGCCCTAGCCAAAAACATTCAGTACTTC. The chain recombines TRBV7-6 with TRBJ2-4, with D unclear. The germline V gene has CDR1 SGHVS and CDR2 FNYEAQ. V lost 1 base and J 0 bases, leaving 10 bases between the germline ends. The CDR3 extends over 16 amino acids.

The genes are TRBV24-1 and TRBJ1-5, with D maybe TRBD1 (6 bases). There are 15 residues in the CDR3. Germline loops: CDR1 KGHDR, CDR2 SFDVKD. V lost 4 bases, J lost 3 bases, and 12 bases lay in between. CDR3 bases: TGTGCCACCAGTGACGGCGGACAGACCAATCAGCCCCAGCATTTT. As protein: CATSDGGQTNQPQHF.

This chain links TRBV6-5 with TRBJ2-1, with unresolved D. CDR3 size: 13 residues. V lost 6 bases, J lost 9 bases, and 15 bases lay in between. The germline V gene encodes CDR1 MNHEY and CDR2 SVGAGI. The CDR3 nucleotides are TGTGCCAGCAGCCCCTATCCCAGCAGTGAGCAGTTCTTC. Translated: CASSPYPSSEQFF.

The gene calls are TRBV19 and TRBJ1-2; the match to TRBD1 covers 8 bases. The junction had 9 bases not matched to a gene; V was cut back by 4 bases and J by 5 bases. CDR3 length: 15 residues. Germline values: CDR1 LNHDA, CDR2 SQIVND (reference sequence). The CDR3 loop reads CASSTQGQGGYGYTF. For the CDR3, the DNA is TGTGCCAGTAGTACGCAAGGACAGGGCGGGTATGGCTACACCTTC.

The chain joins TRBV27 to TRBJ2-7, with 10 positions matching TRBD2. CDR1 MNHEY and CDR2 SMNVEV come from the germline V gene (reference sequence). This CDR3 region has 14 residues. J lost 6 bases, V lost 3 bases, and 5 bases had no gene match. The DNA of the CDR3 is TGTGCCAGCAGTTTCAGCGGGAGGGTTATCGAGCAGTACTTC. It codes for CASSFSGRVIEQYF.

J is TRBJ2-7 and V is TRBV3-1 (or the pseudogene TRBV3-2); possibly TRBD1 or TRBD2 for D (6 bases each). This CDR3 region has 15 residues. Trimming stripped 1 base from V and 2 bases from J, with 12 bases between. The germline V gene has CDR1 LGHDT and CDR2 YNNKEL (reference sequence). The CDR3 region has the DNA TGTGCCAGCAGCCAAGCGGGGGCGCAAGCCTACGAGCAGTACTTC. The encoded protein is CASSQAGAQAYEQYF.

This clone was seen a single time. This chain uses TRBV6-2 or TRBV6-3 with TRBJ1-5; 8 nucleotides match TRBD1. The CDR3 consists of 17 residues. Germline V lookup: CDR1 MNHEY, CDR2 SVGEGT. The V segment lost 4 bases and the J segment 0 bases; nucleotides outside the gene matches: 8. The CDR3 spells CASSFQDRAYSNQPQHF. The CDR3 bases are TGTGCCAGCAGTTTTCAGGACAGGGCCTATAGCAATCAGCCCCAGCATTTT.

The CDR3 coding sequence is TGTGCCAGTAGTAAGCCTTACGGACAGGGGAAATCTGAAGCTTTCTTT. Translation: CASSKPYGQGKSEAFF. This chain joins TRBV19 and TRBJ1-1; 9 bases are a match to TRBD1. CDR1 is LNHDA, CDR2 SQIVND, per germline (reference sequence). The V gene end was trimmed by 4 bases and the J gene end by 6 bases; junction bases not matched to a gene: 12. The CDR3 has 16 residues.

This chain's CDR3 is CASSYSGAQAEAFF. The CDR3 DNA follows: TGTGCCAGCAGTTATTCGGGGGCTCAGGCTGAAGCTTTCTTT. The gene calls are TRBV6-5 and TRBJ1-1; perhaps TRBD1 as D (6 bases). From germline, CDR1 is MNHEY and CDR2 SVGAGI. V was cut by 3 bases and J by 6 bases, with 14 bases left in between. The CDR3 is 14 residues long.

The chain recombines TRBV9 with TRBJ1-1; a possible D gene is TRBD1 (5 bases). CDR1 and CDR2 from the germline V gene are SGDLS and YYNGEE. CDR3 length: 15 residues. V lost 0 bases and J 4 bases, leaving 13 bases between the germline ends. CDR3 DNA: TGTGCCAGCAGCGTAGTGGGGCCAGGGACCACTGAAGCTTTCTTT. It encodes CASSVVGPGTTEAFF.

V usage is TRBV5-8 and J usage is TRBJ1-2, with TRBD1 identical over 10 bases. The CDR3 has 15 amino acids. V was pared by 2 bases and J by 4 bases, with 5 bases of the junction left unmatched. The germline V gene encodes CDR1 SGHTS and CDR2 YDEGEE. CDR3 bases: TGTGCCAGCAGCTTCCCGGGACAGGGGTCCTATGGCTACACCTTC. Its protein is CASSFPGQGSYGYTF.

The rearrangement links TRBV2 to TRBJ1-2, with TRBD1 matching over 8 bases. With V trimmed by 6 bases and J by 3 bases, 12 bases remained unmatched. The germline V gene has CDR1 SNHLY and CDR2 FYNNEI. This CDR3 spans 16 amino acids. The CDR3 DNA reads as TGTGCCAGCAGCTATTCAACAGGGGGGTCAGACTATGGCTACACCTTC. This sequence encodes CASSYSTGGSDYGYTF.